The 2 T cell receptor beta chains below come from one sample, sequenced in a study of Ad26.COV2.S vaccination and SARS-CoV-2 variants. The treatment is: around 19 received Ad26.COV2.S at low or high dose, single or two shots; 5 received placebo; per-sample allocation not given. Day 63 after the first vaccine or placebo injection was the time point for sampling. Sequencing used immunoSEQ multiplex PCR; TCRdb keeps in-frame clones, though not all of them. There are 430,000 or so clones in the sample; about 93% occur only once, and 12% lies in the top ten. Sequenced material: peripheral blood, taken in a trial of Ad26.COV2.S vaccine versus placebo. Every receptor here comes from a person between 18 and 65 years old who received the Ad26.COV2.S COVID-19 vaccine or a placebo.

The rearrangement links TRBV18 to TRBJ1-5; TRBD1 matches 7 bases. This CDR3 region has 13 residues. The V gene's germline CDR1 is KGHSH and CDR2 LQKENI. J lost 5 bases, V lost 5 bases, and 3 bases had no gene match. This CDR3 reads CASSLDRDQPQHF. CDR3 DNA: TGTGCCAGCTCATTAGACAGGGATCAGCCCCAGCATTTT.

V gene TRBV6-1 combines with J gene TRBJ1-1; the match to TRBD1 covers 11 bases. The junction had 6 bases not matched to a gene; V was cut back by 2 bases and J by 4 bases. Germline V gene sequence: CDR1 MNHNS, CDR2 SASEGT. This CDR3 is built from 16 residues. The CDR3 nucleotides read TGTGCCAGCAGTGAACTCGTGGGGACAGGGGGCACTGAAGCTTTCTTT. Protein product: CASSELVGTGGTEAFF.